Here is one TCR beta chain with its context. What it binds is not known. These data originate in a study of cytomegalovirus exposure and HLA in healthy donors. Amplification used 60 Vbeta primers and 13 Jbeta primers. Only in-frame clones appear in the TCRdb table, and some are missing; sequencing was by immunoSEQ multiplex PCR. The data hold approximately 100,000 clones, with approximately 81% observed a single time. Germline V gene data show CDR1 as WNHNN and CDR2 as SYGVQD (reference sequence). CDR3 length equals 15 residues. The V gene lost 2 bases and the J gene lost 3 bases, with 14 bases spanning the gap. Findings of the study overall: The study had only CMV serostatus as immune exposure information. The study listed approximately 170 cytomegalovirus-associated TCR beta chains. TRBV6-2, TRBV6-3 and some other V segments were unresolvable in 87-base-pair reads.

The receptor was derived from a female donor in good health and CMV-seropositive. The chain has TRBV10-1 and TRBJ2-7; maybe TRBD2 (6 bases). The sample taken for sequencing was PBMCs. The CDR3 DNA follows: TGCGCCAGCAGTGAGCGGGGGTCCCACCGCTACGAGCAGTACTTC. This codes for CASSERGSHRYEQYF.